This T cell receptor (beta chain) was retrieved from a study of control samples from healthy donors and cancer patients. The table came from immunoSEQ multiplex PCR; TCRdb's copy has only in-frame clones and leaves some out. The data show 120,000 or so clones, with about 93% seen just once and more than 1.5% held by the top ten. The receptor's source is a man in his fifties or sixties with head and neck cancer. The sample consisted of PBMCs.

The CDR3 nucleotides are TGTGCCAGCAGCTTAGGGACGCACGAACGTCAGTTCTTC. This sequence encodes CASSLGTHERQFF. The V call is TRBV7-7, the J call TRBJ2-1; D unclear. The CDR3 is 13 amino acids. CDR1 is SSHAT, CDR2 FNYEAQ, per germline (reference sequence). The V and J ends lost 1 base and 13 bases respectively, with 14 bases between them.